This T cell receptor (beta chain) emerged from a study of T cells after yellow fever vaccination. Study as a whole: Those fractions that held only low numbers of cells were prepared using the SMART-Seq v4 Ultra Low Input RNA kit. Findings and limits, study-wide: The secondary response was weaker, and its peak arrived faster, on day 5 versus 15. Abundant bulk-derived clonotypes could contaminate FACS-sorted repertoires.

This CDR3 has 15 residues. V was cut by 2 bases and J by 4 bases, with 12 bases left in between. The germline CDR1 and CDR2 sequences are LNHDA and SQIVND (reference sequence). A single record per CDR3 protein comes from TCRdb applying MiXCR to the 5' RACE reads. The sample holds approximately 96,000 distinct CDR3 sequences; 8.9% are singletons and the top ten take over 15%. The source is a young man who received the YFV17D yellow fever vaccine. The genes are TRBV19 and TRBJ1-5; a possible D gene is TRBD1 (6 bases). The sequencing used CD8+ T cells not binding an NS4B(214-222) dextramer, sorted from PBMCs, collected less than 16 days after the first yellow fever vaccination. The chain's CDR3 is CASSIFQGRNQPQHF. CDR3 sequence (DNA): TGTGCCAGTAGTATATTTCAGGGGAGGAATCAGCCCCAGCATTTT.